These T cell receptor beta chains were read from a single sample in a study of blood T cell repertoires in COVID-19. TCRdb's table, derived via immunoSEQ multiplex PCR, lists solely in-frame clones and lacks some. Of a few hundred thousand clones listed, about 89% are singletons. The sample comprised peripheral blood. Source of these receptors: a man aged 35-49 years who had recovered from COVID-19. Both conserved end residues are part of each CDR3. The D gene is left open where the match is weak. Clone size is shown for a subset of rows, as once, few, many or a class of expanded clone.

size | J | D | V | DNA | CDR3
. | TRBJ2-1 | . | TRBV6-5 | TGTGCCAGCAGGCGGGGGCGCTCCTACAATGAGCAGTTCTTC | CASRRGRSYNEQFF
. | TRBJ2-1 | TRBD1 | TRBV4-1 | TGCGCCAGCAGCCAGACTACCGGGACAGGGGCCTACAATGAGCAGTTCTTC | CASSQTTGTGAYNEQFF
. | TRBJ2-7 | . | TRBV7-9 | TGTGCCAGCAGCTTTTACGGAGCCTACGAGCAGTACTTC | CASSFYGAYEQYF
. | TRBJ1-3 | TRBD1 | TRBV5-8 | TGTGCCAGCAGCCGGGGACAGAGCTCTGGAAACACCATATATTTT | CASSRGQSSGNTIYF
. | TRBJ2-3 | . | TRBV7-2 | TGTGCCAGCAGGAGCTCGTGGGGGAGGGGGACAGATACGCAGTATTTT | CASRSSWGRGTDTQYF
. | TRBJ2-1 | . | TRBV29-1 | TGCAGCTGCAGCGGTAACAACAATGAGCAGTTCTTC | CSCSGNNNEQFF
once | TRBJ2-2 | TRBD2 | TRBV30 | TGTGCCTGGAGCGGACTAGTGGCCGGGGAGCTGTTTTTT | CAWSGLVAGELFF
. | TRBJ2-7 | TRBD2 | TRBV10-3 | TGTGCCATCAGTGAGGAAGCGGGGCGTTACGAGCAGTACTTC | CAISEEAGRYEQYF
. | TRBJ1-1 | . | TRBV18 | TGTGCCAGCTCACCTCTCGGGGTTCCTCAAGCTTTCTTT | CASSPLGVPQAFF
. | TRBJ2-1 | TRBD2 | TRBV3-1/TRBV3-2 | TGTGCCAGCAACGACCGGGGGGGCCGTATGTTCTTC | CASNDRGGRMFF
. | TRBJ1-1 | TRBD1 | TRBV27 | TGTGCCAGTTACCTACAGGGGTTTGGGACTGAAGCTTTCTTT | CASYLQGFGTEAFF
. | TRBJ2-3 | . | TRBV12-3/TRBV12-4 | TGTGCCAGCAGTCCCCCTAGCGTCTCAGGGCAGTATTTT | CASSPPSVSGQYF
. | TRBJ2-7 | TRBD2 | TRBV2 | TGTGCCAACCCGGGGACTAGCCAAGGCGAGCAGTACTTC | CANPGTSQGEQYF
. | TRBJ1-2 | . | TRBV28 | TGTGCCAGCAACCCACCGCTGACAGGCCGGGCCTATGGCTACACCTTC | CASNPPLTGRAYGYTF
. | TRBJ1-3 | . | TRBV12-5 | TGTGCTAGTGCCCAGGCTGGAAACACCATATATTTT | CASAQAGNTIYF
once | TRBJ1-2 | . | TRBV6-5 | TGTGCCAGCAGTCCCGGGTATGGCTACACCTTC | CASSPGYGYTF
. | TRBJ1-1 | TRBD1 | TRBV4-3 | TGCGCCAGCAGCCAAGTAGGCCAGGGGGTATGGAACACTGAAGCTTTCTTT | CASSQVGQGVWNTEAFF
. | TRBJ2-2 | TRBD2 | TRBV9 | TGTGCCAGCAGCGTATATACTAGCGGCCCTCCCGGGGAGCTGTTTTTT | CASSVYTSGPPGELFF
. | TRBJ2-2 | TRBD2 | TRBV9 | TGTGCCAGCAGCGCCGGGACCGGCCAGGCGAGTAGCGGGAGGAACACCGGGGAGCTGTTTTTT | CASSAGTGQASSGRNTGELFF
. | TRBJ2-3 | TRBD2 | TRBV5-1 | TGCGCCAGCAGCCAATTATTACTAGCGGGGGGCCCAGATACGCAGTATTTT | CASSQLLLAGGPDTQYF
. | TRBJ1-1 | . | TRBV14 | TGTGCCAGCAGCCAAGTTACAGGAACACCACGCACTGAAGCTTTCTTT | CASSQVTGTPRTEAFF
. | TRBJ2-7 | . | TRBV3-1/TRBV3-2 | TGTGCCAGCAGCCAAGAGGCGCGGGGGCTAGGTCGGGACGAGCAGTACTTC | CASSQEARGLGRDEQYF
. | TRBJ1-6 | . | TRBV21-1 | TGTGCCAGCAGCACGCACCTACAGGGGGCCTATAATTCACCCCTCCACTTT | CASSTHLQGAYNSPLHF
. | TRBJ2-7 | TRBD2 | TRBV9 | TGTGCCAGCAGCGTAGGACTAGCGGGCTCCTACGAGCAGTACTTC | CASSVGLAGSYEQYF
few | TRBJ2-7 | . | TRBV6-1 | TGTGCCAGCAGTGAAGCGCACGACAAAAGCTCCTACGAGCAGTACTTC | CASSEAHDKSSYEQYF
few | TRBJ1-1 | . | TRBV6-2/TRBV6-3 | TGTGCCAGCAGTTACCCCGCGGGGGCTTTCTTT | CASSYPAGAFF
. | TRBJ2-7 | . | TRBV2 | TGTGCCAGCATGCGGGGCTACGAGCAGTACTTC | CASMRGYEQYF
. | TRBJ2-3 | . | TRBV4-3 | TGCGCCAGCAGCCAAGAAAGTGACCTAGGTGCAGATACGCAGTATTTT | CASSQESDLGADTQYF
. | TRBJ2-5 | TRBD2 | TRBV18 | TGTGCCAGCTCACCACTAGCGACTAGCGGGGGGATGGAGACCCAGTACTTC | CASSPLATSGGMETQYF
once | TRBJ2-3 | TRBD1 | TRBV6-5 | TGTGCCAGCAAAACAGGGGGGACTAGCACAGATACGCAGTATTTT | CASKTGGTSTDTQYF
. | TRBJ2-1 | TRBD2 | TRBV7-3 | TGTGCCAGCAGCTCTCGACTAGCGGGAGGGCCGTATTCCGACAATGAGCAGTTCTTC | CASSSRLAGGPYSDNEQFF
. | TRBJ2-1 | . | TRBV20-1 | TGCAGTGCTAGTCCGGTCTTCAAAAGCTCCTACAATGAGCAGTTCTTC | CSASPVFKSSYNEQFF
. | TRBJ1-1 | . | TRBV9 | TGTGCCAGCAGCCCCCGGGGGGTGTGGGAGAACACTGAAGCTTTCTTT | CASSPRGVWENTEAFF
. | TRBJ2-3 | TRBD2 | TRBV19 | TGTGCCACAATAGGACTAGCGGGAGAAGATACGCAGTATTTT | CATIGLAGEDTQYF
. | TRBJ1-1 | . | TRBV7-9 | TGTGCCAGCAGCTTAGTCACAGGGATACTTGGTGAAGCTTTCTTT | CASSLVTGILGEAFF
. | TRBJ2-7 | . | TRBV10-3 | TGTGCCATCAGCCTCCGGGACAATGGAAACTACGAGCAGTACTTC | CAISLRDNGNYEQYF
. | TRBJ2-1 | . | TRBV29-1 | TGCAGCGTTGTTGGCGGGGGCGACAATGAGCAGTTCTTC | CSVVGGGDNEQFF
. | TRBJ1-4 | TRBD1 | TRBV7-9 | TGTGCCAGCAGCTTAGAGGGGGCCGGGGAAAAACTGTTTTTT | CASSLEGAGEKLFF
. | TRBJ2-7 | . | TRBV29-1 | TGCAGCGTTGAAAGGCACGCGGGCTACGAGCAGTACTTC | CSVERHAGYEQYF
. | TRBJ1-4 | TRBD1 | TRBV25-1 | TGTGCCAGCAGTGTCCAGGGGGCGCGAGAAAAACTGTTTTTT | CASSVQGAREKLFF
. | TRBJ2-1 | . | TRBV19 | TGTGCCAGTAGTATCGTCTCGGGGAATGAGCAGTTCTTC | CASSIVSGNEQFF
. | TRBJ2-3 | TRBD1 | TRBV18 | TGTGCCAGCTCACCAAAGGGACAGAGCACAGATACGCAGTATTTT | CASSPKGQSTDTQYF
. | TRBJ2-3 | . | TRBV2 | TGTGCCAGCAGTGAAGTAAGGACTCCCGGCACAGATACGCAGTATTTT | CASSEVRTPGTDTQYF
. | TRBJ1-2 | . | TRBV5-1 | TGCGCCAGCAGCTTGAGATCCGGGGACTATGGCTACACCTTC | CASSLRSGDYGYTF
. | TRBJ2-3 | TRBD1 | TRBV6-1 | TGTGCCAGCAGTGAACGGGACAGGGTATTGGGAGATACGCAGTATTTT | CASSERDRVLGDTQYF
. | TRBJ2-1 | TRBD2 | TRBV29-1 | TGCAGCGTAATAAGCGGGAGCTCCTACAATGAGCAGTTCTTC | CSVISGSSYNEQFF
. | TRBJ2-1 | TRBD2 | TRBV27 | TGTGCCAGCAGGCAAGCGGGACTAGCGGGAGCTGAGCAGTTCTTC | CASRQAGLAGAEQFF
. | TRBJ2-7 | TRBD2 | TRBV10-3 | TGTGCCAGCAGACTAGCGGGAGGTTCCGAGCAGTACTTC | CASRLAGGSEQYF